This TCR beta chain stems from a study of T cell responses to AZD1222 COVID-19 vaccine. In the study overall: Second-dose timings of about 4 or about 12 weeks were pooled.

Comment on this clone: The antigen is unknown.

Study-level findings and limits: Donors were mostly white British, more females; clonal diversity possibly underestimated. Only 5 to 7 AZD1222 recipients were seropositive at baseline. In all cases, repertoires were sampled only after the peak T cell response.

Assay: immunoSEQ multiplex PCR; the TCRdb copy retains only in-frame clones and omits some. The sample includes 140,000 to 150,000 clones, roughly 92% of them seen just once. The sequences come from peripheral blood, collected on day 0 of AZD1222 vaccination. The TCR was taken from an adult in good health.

The CDR3 sequence is CASSPPPYAANTGELFF. The CDR3 region has the DNA TGTGCCAGTAGTCCCCCCCCATATGCCGCGAACACCGGGGAGCTGTTTTTT. The chain joins TRBV19 to TRBJ2-2; D is ambiguous. V dropped 5 bases and J dropped 0 bases, with 16 bases sitting between them. Germline V gives CDR1 LNHDA, CDR2 SQIVND (reference sequence). The CDR3 loop spans 17 amino acids.